This T cell receptor beta chain was identified during a study of blood T cell repertoires in COVID-19. Study summary: Spain, Italy and the United States supplied samples that represented acute and convalescent COVID-19.

In the original analysis: Amplification of reference gene primers provided the estimated nucleated cell counts. The data were produced by immunoSEQ multiplex PCR, yet TCRdb's version contains in-frame clones alone and is incomplete. V and J calls plus clone size are reproduced from that table; the DNA served to infer D and trimming. The sample includes about 220,000 clones, approximately 86% of them seen just once. Trimming removed 6 bases from V and 4 bases from J; junction bases left unmatched: 7. This CDR3 comprises 15 residues. The germline V gene has CDR1 MNHEY and CDR2 SMNVEV (reference sequence). Everyone who took part was roughly 18 to 90 years old, and they came from about two dozen US areas.

The specimen was PBMCs or T cells enriched from blood (not recorded which). The chain recombines TRBV27 with TRBJ2-1, with 9 bases aligning to TRBD1. The source is a woman between 45 and 60 years old with acute COVID-19. The CDR3 sequence: CASSLPGQGYNEQFF. The CDR3 DNA sequence: TGTGCCAGCAGCCTCCCGGGACAGGGATACAATGAGCAGTTCTTC.